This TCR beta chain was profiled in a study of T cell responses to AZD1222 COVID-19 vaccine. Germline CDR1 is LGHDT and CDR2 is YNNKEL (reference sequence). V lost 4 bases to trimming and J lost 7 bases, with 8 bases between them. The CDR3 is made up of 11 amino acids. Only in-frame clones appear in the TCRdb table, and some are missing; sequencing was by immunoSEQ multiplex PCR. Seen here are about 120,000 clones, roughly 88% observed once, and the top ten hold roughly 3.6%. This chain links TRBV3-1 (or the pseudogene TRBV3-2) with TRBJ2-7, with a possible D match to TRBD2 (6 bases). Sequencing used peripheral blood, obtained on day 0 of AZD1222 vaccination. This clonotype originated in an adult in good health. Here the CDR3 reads CASSLAGEQYF. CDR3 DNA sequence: TGTGCCAGCAGCCTCGCGGGGGAGCAGTACTTC.